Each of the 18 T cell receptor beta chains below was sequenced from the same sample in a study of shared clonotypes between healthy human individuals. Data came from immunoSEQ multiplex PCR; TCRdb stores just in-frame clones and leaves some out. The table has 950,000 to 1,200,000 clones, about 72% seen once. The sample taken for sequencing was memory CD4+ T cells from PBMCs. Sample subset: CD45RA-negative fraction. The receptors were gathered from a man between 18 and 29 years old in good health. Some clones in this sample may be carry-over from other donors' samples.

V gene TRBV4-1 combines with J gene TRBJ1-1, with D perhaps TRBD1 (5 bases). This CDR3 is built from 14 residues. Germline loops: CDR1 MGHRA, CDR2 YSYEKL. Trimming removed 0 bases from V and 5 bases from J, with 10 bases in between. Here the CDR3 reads CASSQEAGRTEAFF. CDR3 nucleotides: TGCGCCAGCAGCCAAGAGGCAGGGAGGACTGAAGCTTTCTTT.

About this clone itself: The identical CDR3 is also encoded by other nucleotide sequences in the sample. CDR3 region: CASSSPNQPQHF. CDR3 nucleotides: TGTGCCAGCAGCTCCCCCAATCAGCCCCAGCATTTT. The chain combines TRBV7-9 with TRBJ1-5; D is undetermined. Trimming removed 4 bases at V and 3 bases at J, with 4 bases between. The germline V gene has CDR1 SEHNR and CDR2 FQNEAQ (reference sequence). CDR3 length equals 12 residues. The whole variable domain, remainder taken from reference TRBV7-9 and TRBJ1-5, is DTGVSQNPRHKITKRGQNVTFRCDPISEHNRLYWYRQTLGQGPEFLTYFQNEAQLEKSRLLSDRFSAERPKGSFSTLEIQRTEQGDSAMYLCASSSPNQPQHFGDGTRLSIL.

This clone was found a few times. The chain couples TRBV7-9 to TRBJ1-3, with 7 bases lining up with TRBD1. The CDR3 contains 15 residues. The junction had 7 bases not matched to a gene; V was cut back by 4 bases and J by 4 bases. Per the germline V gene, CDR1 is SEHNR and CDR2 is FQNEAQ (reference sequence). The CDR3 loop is CASSYRGRSGNTIYF. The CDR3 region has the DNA TGTGCCAGCAGCTACAGGGGTAGGAGCGGAAACACCATATATTTT.

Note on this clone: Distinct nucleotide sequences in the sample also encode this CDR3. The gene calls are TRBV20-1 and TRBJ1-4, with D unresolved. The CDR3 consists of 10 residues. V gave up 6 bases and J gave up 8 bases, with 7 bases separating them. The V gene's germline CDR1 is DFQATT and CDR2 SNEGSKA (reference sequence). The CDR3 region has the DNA TGCAGTGCGGGGTCAGAAAAACTGTTTTTT. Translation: CSAGSEKLFF.

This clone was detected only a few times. CDR3 nucleotide sequence: TGTGCCAGCAGTGAAGATGGGGCCGGGTGGCTCACCTTC. It encodes CASSEDGAGWLTF. The chain couples TRBV2 to TRBJ1-2; D may be TRBD1 (5 bases). The germline gives CDR1 SNHLY, CDR2 FYNNEI. The CDR3 sequence is 13 residues long. The V and J ends lost 1 base and 13 bases respectively, with 16 bases between them.

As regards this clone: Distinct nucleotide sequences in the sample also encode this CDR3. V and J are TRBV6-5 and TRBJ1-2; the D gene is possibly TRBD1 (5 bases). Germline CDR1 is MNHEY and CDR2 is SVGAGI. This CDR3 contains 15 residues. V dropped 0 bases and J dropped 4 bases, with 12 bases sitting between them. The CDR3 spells CASSYSRSQGYGYTF. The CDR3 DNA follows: TGTGCCAGCAGTTACTCGAGATCCCAGGGCTATGGCTACACCTTC.

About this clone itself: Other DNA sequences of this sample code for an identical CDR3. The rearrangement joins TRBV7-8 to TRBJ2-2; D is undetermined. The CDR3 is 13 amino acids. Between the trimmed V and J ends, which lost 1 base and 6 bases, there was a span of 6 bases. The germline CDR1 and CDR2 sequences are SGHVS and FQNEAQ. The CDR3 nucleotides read TGTGCCAGCAGCTTAGTGGGGTCCGGGGAGCTGTTTTTT. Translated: CASSLVGSGELFF.

This CDR3 reads CASSLTSPGQVYNEQFF. In DNA form, the CDR3 reads TGTGCCAGCTCACTAACCAGTCCGGGACAGGTCTACAATGAGCAGTTCTTC. The J gene is TRBJ2-1, the V gene TRBV18, with 8 nucleotides matching TRBD1. Germline CDR1 KGHSH, CDR2 LQKENI. Unmatched junction bases numbered 11, after V lost 4 bases and J lost 3 bases. The length of the CDR3 is 17 residues.

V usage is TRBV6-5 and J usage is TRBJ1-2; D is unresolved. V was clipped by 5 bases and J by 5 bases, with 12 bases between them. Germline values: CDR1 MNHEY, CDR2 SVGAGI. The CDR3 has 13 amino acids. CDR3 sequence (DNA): TGTGCCAGCAGTCCCACCCGGAGATATGGCTACACCTTC. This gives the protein CASSPTRRYGYTF.

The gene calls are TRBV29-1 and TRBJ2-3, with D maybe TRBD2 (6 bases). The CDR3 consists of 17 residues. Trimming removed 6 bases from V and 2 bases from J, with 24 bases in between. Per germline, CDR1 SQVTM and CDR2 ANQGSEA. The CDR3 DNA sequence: TGCAGCGTCATGGGACGCCGGGGGAGCGGTATCACAGATACGCAGTATTTT. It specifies CSVMGRRGSGITDTQYF.

The CDR3 loop is CAISEVSGELFF. DNA of the CDR3: TGTGCCATCAGTGAGGTTTCCGGGGAGCTGTTTTTT. The chain employs TRBV10-3 and TRBJ2-2; D is ambiguous. This CDR3 has 12 amino acids. Germline V gene lookup returns CDR1 ENHRY and CDR2 SYGVKD. The V end was cut by 2 bases, the J end by 6 bases, with 4 bases between.

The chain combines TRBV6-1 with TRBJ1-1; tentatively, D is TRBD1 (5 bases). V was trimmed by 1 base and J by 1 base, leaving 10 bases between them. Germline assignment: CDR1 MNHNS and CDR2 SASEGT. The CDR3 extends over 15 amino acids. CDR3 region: CASSEDRWRNTEAFF. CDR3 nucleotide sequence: TGTGCCAGCAGTGAAGACAGGTGGAGGAACACTGAAGCTTTCTTT.

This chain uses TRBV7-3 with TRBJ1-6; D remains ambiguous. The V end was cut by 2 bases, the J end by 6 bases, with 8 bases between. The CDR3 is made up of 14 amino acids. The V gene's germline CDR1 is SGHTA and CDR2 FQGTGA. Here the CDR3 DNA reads TGTGCCAGCAGCTTAGGAAGAACTAATTCACCCCTCCACTTT. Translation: CASSLGRTNSPLHF.

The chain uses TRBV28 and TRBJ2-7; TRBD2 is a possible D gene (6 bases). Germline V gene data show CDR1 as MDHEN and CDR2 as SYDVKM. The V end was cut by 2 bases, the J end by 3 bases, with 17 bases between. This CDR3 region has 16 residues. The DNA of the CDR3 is TGTGCCAGCAGTTTAGGATCCGCGGGAAAGTTCTACGAGCAGTACTTC. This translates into CASSLGSAGKFYEQYF.

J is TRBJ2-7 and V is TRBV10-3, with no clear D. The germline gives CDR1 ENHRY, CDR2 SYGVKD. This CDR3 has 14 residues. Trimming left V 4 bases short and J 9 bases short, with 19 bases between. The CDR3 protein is CAISVRGDPSGQYF. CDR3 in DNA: TGTGCCATCAGTGTACGAGGTGACCCCTCGGGGCAGTACTTC.

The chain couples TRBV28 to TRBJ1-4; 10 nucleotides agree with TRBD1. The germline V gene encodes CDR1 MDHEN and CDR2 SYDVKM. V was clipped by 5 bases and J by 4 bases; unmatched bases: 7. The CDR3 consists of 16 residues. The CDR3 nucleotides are TGTGCCAGCAGTCCTCCGGGACAGGGGTTTAATGAAAAACTGTTTTTT. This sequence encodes CASSPPGQGFNEKLFF.

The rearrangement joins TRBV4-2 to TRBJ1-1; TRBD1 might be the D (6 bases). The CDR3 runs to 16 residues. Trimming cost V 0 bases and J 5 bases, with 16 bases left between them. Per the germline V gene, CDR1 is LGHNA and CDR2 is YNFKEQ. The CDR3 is CASSQDGRGEETEAFF. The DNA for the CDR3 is TGTGCCAGCAGCCAAGATGGTAGGGGGGAAGAAACTGAAGCTTTCTTT.

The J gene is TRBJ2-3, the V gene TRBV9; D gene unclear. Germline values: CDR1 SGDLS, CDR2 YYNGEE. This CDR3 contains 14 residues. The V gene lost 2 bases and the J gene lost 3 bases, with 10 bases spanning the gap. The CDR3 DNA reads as TGTGCCAGCAGCGTCCAGGTGACGACAGATACGCAGTATTTT. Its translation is CASSVQVTTDTQYF.